This T cell receptor beta chain stems from a study of blood T cells in healthy people across ages. Study context: When template switching was applied, about one barcoded beta molecule was captured per two T cells.

A second PCR, run for about 6 to 12 cycles, used a sample-barcoded 5' primer plus a J-beta primer mix. One entry per CDR3 protein results from TCRdb running MiXCR on the 5' RACE reads. The sample lists about 1.8 million distinct CDR3 sequences, 49% seen once, with less than 2.5% in the top ten. The CDR3 contains 12 residues. V was shortened by 4 bases and J by 3 bases, with 3 bases between the two germline ends. This chain links TRBV12-3 or TRBV12-4 with TRBJ2-2, with no clear D. The sequence came from a woman aged 40-49 years in good health. What was sequenced was blood. The CDR3 spells CASSWYTGELFF. As DNA, the CDR3 is TGTGCCAGCAGTTGGTACACCGGGGAGCTGTTTTTT.